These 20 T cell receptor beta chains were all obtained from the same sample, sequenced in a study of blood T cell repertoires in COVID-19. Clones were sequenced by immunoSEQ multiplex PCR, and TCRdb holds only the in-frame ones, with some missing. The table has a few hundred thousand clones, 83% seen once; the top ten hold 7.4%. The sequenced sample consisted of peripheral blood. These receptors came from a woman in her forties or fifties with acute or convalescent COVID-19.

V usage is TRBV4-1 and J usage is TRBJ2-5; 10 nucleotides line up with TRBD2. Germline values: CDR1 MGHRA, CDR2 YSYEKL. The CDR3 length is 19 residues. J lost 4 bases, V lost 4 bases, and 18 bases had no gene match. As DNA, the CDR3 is TGCGCCAGCAGCCTCAAAGGGGGGCTAGCGGGAGCAGAAGGAGAGACCCAGTACTTC. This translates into CASSLKGGLAGAEGETQYF.

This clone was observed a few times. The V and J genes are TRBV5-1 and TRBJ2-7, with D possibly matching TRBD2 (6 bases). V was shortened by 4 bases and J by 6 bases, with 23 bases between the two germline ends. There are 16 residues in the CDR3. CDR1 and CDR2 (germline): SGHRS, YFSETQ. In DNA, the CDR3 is TGCGCCAGCAGCCCGGTCGGGGGACGCTATACGGGCGAGCAGTACTTC. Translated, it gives CASSPVGGRYTGEQYF.

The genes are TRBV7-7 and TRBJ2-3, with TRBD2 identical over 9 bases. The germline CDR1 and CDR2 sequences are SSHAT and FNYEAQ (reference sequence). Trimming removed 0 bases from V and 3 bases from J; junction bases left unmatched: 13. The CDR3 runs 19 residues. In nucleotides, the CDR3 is TGTGCCAGCAGCTTAGCCCCCAGGGGTTCTAGCGGGAATACAGATACGCAGTATTTT. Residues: CASSLAPRGSSGNTDTQYF.

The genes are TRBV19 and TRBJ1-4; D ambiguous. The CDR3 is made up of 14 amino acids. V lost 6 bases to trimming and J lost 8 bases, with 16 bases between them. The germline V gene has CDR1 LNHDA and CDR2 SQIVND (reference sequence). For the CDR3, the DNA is TGTGCCAGTAGCGAGGCTGGCCGCGAGGAAAAACTGTTTTTT. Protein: CASSEAGREEKLFF.

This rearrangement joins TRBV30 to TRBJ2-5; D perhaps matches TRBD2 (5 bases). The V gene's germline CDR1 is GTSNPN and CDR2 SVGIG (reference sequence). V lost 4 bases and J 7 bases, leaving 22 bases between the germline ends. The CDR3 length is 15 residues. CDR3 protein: CAWNIGSPQSGTQYF. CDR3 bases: TGTGCCTGGAACATCGGCTCCCCTCAAAGCGGGACCCAGTACTTC.

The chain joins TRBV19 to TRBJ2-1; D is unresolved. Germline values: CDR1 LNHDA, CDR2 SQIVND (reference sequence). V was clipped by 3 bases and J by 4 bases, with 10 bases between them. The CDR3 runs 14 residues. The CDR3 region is CASSMMGLYNEQFF. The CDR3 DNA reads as TGTGCCAGTAGTATGATGGGCCTATACAATGAGCAGTTCTTC.

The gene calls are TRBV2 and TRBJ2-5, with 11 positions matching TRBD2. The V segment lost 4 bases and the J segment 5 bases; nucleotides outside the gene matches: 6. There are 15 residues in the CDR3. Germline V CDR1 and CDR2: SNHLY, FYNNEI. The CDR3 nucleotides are TGTGCCAGCAGTGGATTAGCGGGGGGGGAGGAGACCCAGTACTTC. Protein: CASSGLAGGEETQYF.

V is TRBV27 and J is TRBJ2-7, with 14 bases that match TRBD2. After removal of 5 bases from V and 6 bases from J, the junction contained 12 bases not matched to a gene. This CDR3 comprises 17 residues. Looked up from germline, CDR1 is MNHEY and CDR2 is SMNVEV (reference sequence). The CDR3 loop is CASSPKARGLAGVEQYF. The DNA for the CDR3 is TGTGCCAGCAGTCCAAAAGCTCGGGGACTAGCGGGAGTCGAGCAGTACTTC.

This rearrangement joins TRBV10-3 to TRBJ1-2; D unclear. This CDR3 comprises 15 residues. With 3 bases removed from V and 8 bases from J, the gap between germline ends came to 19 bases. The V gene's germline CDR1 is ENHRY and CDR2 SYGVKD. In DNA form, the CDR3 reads TGTGCCATCAGTGAAAAAGCGGGAAGGGCGGACGGCTACACCTTC. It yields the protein CAISEKAGRADGYTF.

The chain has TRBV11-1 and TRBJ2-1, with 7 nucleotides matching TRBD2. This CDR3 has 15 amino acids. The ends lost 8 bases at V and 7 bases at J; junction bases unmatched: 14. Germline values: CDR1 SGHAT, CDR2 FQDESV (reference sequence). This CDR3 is CASHRGGGGPNEQFF. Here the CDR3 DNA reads TGTGCCAGCCATAGGGGAGGCGGGGGTCCTAATGAGCAGTTCTTC.

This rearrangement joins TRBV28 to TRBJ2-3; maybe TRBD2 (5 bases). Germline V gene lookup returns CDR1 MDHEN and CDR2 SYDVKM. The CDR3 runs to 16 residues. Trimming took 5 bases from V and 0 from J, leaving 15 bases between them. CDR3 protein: CASSTLRGSSTDTQYF. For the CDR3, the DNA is TGTGCCAGCAGTACCCTTCGGGGTTCTAGCACAGATACGCAGTATTTT.

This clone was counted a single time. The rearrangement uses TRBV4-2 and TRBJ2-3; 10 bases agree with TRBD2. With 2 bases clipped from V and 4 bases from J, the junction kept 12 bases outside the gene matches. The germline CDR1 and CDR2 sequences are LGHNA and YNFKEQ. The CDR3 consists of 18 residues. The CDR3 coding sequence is TGTGCCAGCAGCCAACCAAAAACTAGCGGGGTAAGGTCAGATACGCAGTATTTT. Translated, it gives CASSQPKTSGVRSDTQYF.

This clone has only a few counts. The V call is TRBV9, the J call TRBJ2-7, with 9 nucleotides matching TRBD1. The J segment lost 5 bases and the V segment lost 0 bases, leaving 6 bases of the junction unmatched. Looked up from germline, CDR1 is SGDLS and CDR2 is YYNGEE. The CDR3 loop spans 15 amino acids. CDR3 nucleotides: TGTGCCAGCAGCGTAGATGCCGGGACAGGGAACGAGCAGTACTTC. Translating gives CASSVDAGTGNEQYF.

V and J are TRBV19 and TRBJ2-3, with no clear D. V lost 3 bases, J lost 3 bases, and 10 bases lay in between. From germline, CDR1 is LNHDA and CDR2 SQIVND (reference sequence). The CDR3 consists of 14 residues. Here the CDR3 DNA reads TGTGCCAGTAGTATCGGGTCAAGAACAGATACGCAGTATTTT. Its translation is CASSIGSRTDTQYF.

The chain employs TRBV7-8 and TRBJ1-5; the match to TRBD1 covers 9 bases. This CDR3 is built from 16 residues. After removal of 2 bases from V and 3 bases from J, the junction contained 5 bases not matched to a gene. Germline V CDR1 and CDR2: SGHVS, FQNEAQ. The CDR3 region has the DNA TGTGCCAGCAGCTTAAGCGGGACAGGGCTCAATCAGCCCCAGCATTTT. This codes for CASSLSGTGLNQPQHF.

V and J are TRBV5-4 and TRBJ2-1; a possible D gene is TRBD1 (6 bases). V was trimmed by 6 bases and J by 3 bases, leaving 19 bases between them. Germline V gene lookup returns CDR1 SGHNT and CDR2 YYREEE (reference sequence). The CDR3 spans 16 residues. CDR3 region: CASTQGSARSYNEQFF. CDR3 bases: TGTGCCAGCACCCAGGGGTCGGCCAGGAGCTACAATGAGCAGTTCTTC.

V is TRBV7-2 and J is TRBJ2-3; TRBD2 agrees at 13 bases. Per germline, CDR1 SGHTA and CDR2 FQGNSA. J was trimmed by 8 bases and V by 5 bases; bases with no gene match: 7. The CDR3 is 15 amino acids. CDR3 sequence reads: CASSTTSGGDSTQYF. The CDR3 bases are TGTGCCAGCAGCACAACTAGCGGGGGGGACAGTACGCAGTATTTT.

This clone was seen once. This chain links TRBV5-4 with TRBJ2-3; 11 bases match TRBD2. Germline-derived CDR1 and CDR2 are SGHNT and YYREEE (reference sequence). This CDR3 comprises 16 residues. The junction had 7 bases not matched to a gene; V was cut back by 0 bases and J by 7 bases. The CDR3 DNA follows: TGTGCCAGCAGCTTGGGACTAGCGGGAATAACTTATACGCAGTATTTT. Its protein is CASSLGLAGITYTQYF.

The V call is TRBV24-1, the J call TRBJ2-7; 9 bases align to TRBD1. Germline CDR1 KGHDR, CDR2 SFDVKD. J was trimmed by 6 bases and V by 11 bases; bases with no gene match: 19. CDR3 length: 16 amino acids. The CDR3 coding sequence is TGTGCCAACCTAACCGGGACAGGGAAGAATGGGAGCGAGCAGTACTTC. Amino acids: CANLTGTGKNGSEQYF.

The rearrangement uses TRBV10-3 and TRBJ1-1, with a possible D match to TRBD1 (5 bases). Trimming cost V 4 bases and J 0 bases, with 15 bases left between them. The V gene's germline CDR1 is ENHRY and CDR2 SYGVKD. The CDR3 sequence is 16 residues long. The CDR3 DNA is TGTGCCATCAGTGGGACCATGGGGCGCATGAACACTGAAGCTTTCTTT. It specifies CAISGTMGRMNTEAFF.